One sample yielded the 23 T cell receptor beta chains listed below, sequenced in a study of blood T cell repertoires in COVID-19. Profiling relied on immunoSEQ multiplex PCR, and the TCRdb table lists in-frame clones only, not all of them. This sample yields around 220,000 clones, of which 79% are seen a single time; under 4.5% belongs to the top ten. The sequenced sample was peripheral blood. Every receptor here comes from a woman aged 40 to 50 with active or convalescent COVID-19.

This clone occurred once. Here the CDR3 reads CASSQSGGAGGYTF. The CDR3 region has the DNA TGTGCCAGCAGCCAAAGTGGGGGGGCGGGTGGCTACACCTTC. V and J are TRBV3-1 (or the pseudogene TRBV3-2) and TRBJ1-2, with D possibly being TRBD1 (6 bases). The germline gives CDR1 LGHDT, CDR2 YNNKEL (reference sequence). The CDR3 spans 14 residues. V gave up 2 bases and J gave up 7 bases, with 14 bases separating them.

CDR3 nucleotides: TGCGCCAGCAGTGAGACCGGAGCGGGGGGCACAGATACGCAGTATTTT. Residues: CASSETGAGGTDTQYF. The chain links TRBV10-1 to TRBJ2-3; TRBD2 matches at 8 bases. V shed 2 bases and J 1 base; nucleotides not matched to a gene: 5. The CDR3 is 16 residues long. Germline CDR1 WNHNN, CDR2 SYGVQD (reference sequence).

The V gene is TRBV3-1 (or the pseudogene TRBV3-2), the J gene TRBJ1-2, with TRBD1 matching 7 bases. The CDR3 is 17 residues long. The V segment lost 4 bases and the J segment 0 bases; nucleotides outside the gene matches: 11. Germline values: CDR1 LGHDT, CDR2 YNNKEL (reference sequence). For the CDR3, the DNA is TGTGCCAGCAGCCCTGGCGGAGGGGGCGATTCTAACTATGGCTACACCTTC. It specifies CASSPGGGGDSNYGYTF.

This clone was counted only a few times. The chain links TRBV7-9 to TRBJ2-7, with 7 bases lining up with TRBD1. Germline CDR1 reads SEHNR; CDR2 reads FQNEAQ (reference sequence). The CDR3 runs 15 residues. V shed 5 bases, J shed 3 bases, and the junction held 10 bases outside the gene matches. The CDR3 DNA sequence: TGTGCCAGCAGCGCAAAGACAGGGCCTCACTACGAGCAGTACTTC. It encodes CASSAKTGPHYEQYF.

J is TRBJ2-1 and V is TRBV5-5; D is undetermined. The germline V gene encodes CDR1 SGHKS and CDR2 YYEKEE (reference sequence). Trimming removed 4 bases at V and 0 bases at J, with 11 bases between. This CDR3 has 15 residues. CDR3 DNA sequence: TGTGCCAGCAGCAGCAAAAGAGACTCCTACAATGAGCAGTTCTTC. Translation gives CASSSKRDSYNEQFF.

The genes are TRBV7-9 and TRBJ1-3; 7 bases are shared with TRBD1. The junction had 11 bases not matched to a gene; V was cut back by 0 bases and J by 0 bases. The CDR3 spans 19 residues. Germline values: CDR1 SEHNR, CDR2 FQNEAQ (reference sequence). The CDR3, as DNA: TGTGCCAGCAGCTTAGCACCCTGGGACAGTCCGAGCTCTGGAAACACCATATATTTT. Protein: CASSLAPWDSPSSGNTIYF.

The chain carries TRBV19 and TRBJ1-5; 8 positions match TRBD1. Germline CDR1 and CDR2: LNHDA and SQIVND (reference sequence). The CDR3 is 15 residues long. V gave up 7 bases and J gave up 9 bases; unmatched junction bases: 14. The CDR3 nucleotides are TGTGCCAGTAACCCCACAACGACAGGGGAAGGGCCCCAGCATTTT. Amino acids: CASNPTTTGEGPQHF.

The table lists this clone with a count of one. This sequence joins TRBV28 and TRBJ1-1, with D uncertain. The CDR3 extends over 14 amino acids. CDR1 and CDR2 from the germline V gene are MDHEN and SYDVKM. Trimming stripped 2 bases from V and 5 bases from J, with 12 bases between. In DNA form, the CDR3 reads TGTGCCAGCAGTTTAATCGCGGGGAGGACTGAAGCTTTCTTT. Translated: CASSLIAGRTEAFF.

The CDR3 reads CSAYDSGGYGYTF. The DNA of the CDR3 is TGCAGCGCCTACGATTCAGGGGGCTATGGCTACACCTTC. The J gene is TRBJ1-2, the V gene TRBV29-1; 7 nucleotides match TRBD1. After removal of 7 bases from V and 4 bases from J, the junction contained 9 bases not matched to a gene. In germline, CDR1 is SQVTM, CDR2 ANQGSEA. CDR3 size: 13 residues.

The J gene is TRBJ2-3, the V gene TRBV5-1; 9 nucleotides match TRBD1. Germline CDR1 reads SGHRS; CDR2 reads YFSETQ. The length of the CDR3 is 18 residues. The trim removed 4 bases at V and 0 bases at J, leaving 12 bases unmatched. The CDR3 DNA reads as TGCGCCAGCAGCCAAAACAGGGGGCATAGCCCTAGCACAGATACGCAGTATTTT. It specifies CASSQNRGHSPSTDTQYF.

The chain joins TRBV27 to TRBJ2-1; 10 positions match TRBD1. Unmatched junction bases numbered 10, after V lost 2 bases and J lost 6 bases. Germline loops: CDR1 MNHEY, CDR2 SMNVEV (reference sequence). The CDR3 has 17 amino acids. For the CDR3, the DNA is TGTGCCAGCAGTTTACTATTAGGGACAGGGGTGGTCAATGAGCAGTTCTTC. Its translation: CASSLLLGTGVVNEQFF.

This clone came up once. The V call is TRBV30, the J call TRBJ1-1; TRBD1 is a possible D gene (5 bases). The ends were cut back, 4 bases at V and 4 bases at J, with 10 bases in the middle. This CDR3 comprises 12 residues. Germline assignment: CDR1 GTSNPN and CDR2 SVGIG (reference sequence). The CDR3 nucleotides read TGTGCCTGGAATAAAGGGGCCACTGAAGCTTTCTTT. Translation: CAWNKGATEAFF.

This clone has just one count. CDR3 in amino acids: CASSTIARDGQPQHF. The CDR3 DNA reads as TGTGCCAGCAGCACTATTGCCCGGGATGGGCAGCCCCAGCATTTT. The chain links TRBV2 to TRBJ1-5; no firm D call. From germline, CDR1 is SNHLY and CDR2 FYNNEI. Trimming removed 6 bases at V and 7 bases at J, with 19 bases between. The CDR3 totals 15 residues.

This chain uses TRBV27 with TRBJ1-5; D gene ambiguous. CDR1 is MNHEY, CDR2 SMNVEV, per germline (reference sequence). The CDR3 has 8 amino acids. Here the CDR3 reads CALSLRHF. CDR3 coding DNA: TGTGCTCTCTCACTTCGGCATTTT.

This clone was observed many times. The chain joins TRBV3-1 (or the pseudogene TRBV3-2) to TRBJ2-3; perhaps TRBD2 as D (7 bases). CDR1 is LGHDT, CDR2 YNNKEL, per germline (reference sequence). The CDR3 is 18 residues long. Trimming shortened V by 1 base and J by 0 bases, and 17 bases separated the two germline ends. The CDR3 is CASSQGEFGGPSTDTQYF. The CDR3 coding sequence is TGTGCCAGCAGCCAAGGAGAGTTCGGGGGGCCTAGCACAGATACGCAGTATTTT.

The chain is built from TRBV7-9 and TRBJ2-1, with a possible D match to TRBD2 (5 bases). Germline loops: CDR1 SEHNR, CDR2 FQNEAQ (reference sequence). The CDR3 extends over 12 amino acids. V was cut by 5 bases and J by 4 bases, with 6 bases left in between. The chain's CDR3 is CASSTGYNEQFF. The CDR3 bases are TGTGCCAGCAGCACGGGGTACAATGAGCAGTTCTTC.

This clone has just one count. V usage is TRBV18 and J usage is TRBJ2-1; the match to TRBD1 covers 9 bases. V was clipped by 3 bases and J by 8 bases; unmatched bases: 5. The CDR3 covers 14 residues. The V gene's germline CDR1 is KGHSH and CDR2 LQKENI. The CDR3 coding sequence is TGTGCCAGCTCACCCGGGACAGGGAGCGATGAGCAGTTCTTC. Encoded protein: CASSPGTGSDEQFF.

The CDR3 region has the DNA TGTGCCGGAACGGACAGGGGAAGGCCCCAGCATTTT. It specifies CAGTDRGRPQHF. J is TRBJ1-5 and V is TRBV28, with 9 bases identical to TRBD1. The CDR3 covers 12 residues. Germline CDR1 reads MDHEN; CDR2 reads SYDVKM. The V gene end was trimmed by 11 bases and the J gene end by 9 bases; junction bases not matched to a gene: 8.

Relative to its sample, this clone is large. This chain joins TRBV27 and TRBJ1-1, with TRBD1 as a possible D gene (5 bases). This CDR3 region has 15 residues. Trimming took off 6 bases at V and 1 base at J, with 15 bases between the two ends. Germline V gene lookup returns CDR1 MNHEY and CDR2 SMNVEV (reference sequence). The CDR3 bases are TGTGCCAGCAGACTAGGAGGGGCTCCGAACACTGAAGCTTTCTTT. Translated, it gives CASRLGGAPNTEAFF.

The J gene is TRBJ2-2, the V gene TRBV5-4, with TRBD2 as a possible D gene (5 bases). Trimming cost V 1 base and J 3 bases, with 13 bases left between them. From germline, CDR1 is SGHNT and CDR2 YYREEE (reference sequence). The CDR3 is 16 amino acids. The CDR3 loop is CASSLSASRDTGELFF. CDR3 DNA: TGTGCCAGCAGCTTGTCGGCTAGCCGAGACACCGGGGAGCTGTTTTTT.

The chain joins TRBV18 to TRBJ2-1, with 9 bases matching TRBD2. CDR3 size: 16 residues. The junction had 8 bases not matched to a gene; V was cut back by 2 bases and J by 6 bases. The V gene's germline CDR1 is KGHSH and CDR2 LQKENI. The CDR3: CASSPSSGGFVNEQFF. Written as DNA, the CDR3 is TGTGCCAGCTCACCATCCAGCGGGGGGTTCGTCAATGAGCAGTTCTTC.

The rearrangement uses TRBV9 and TRBJ1-4; 7 nucleotides match TRBD1. After removal of 4 bases from V and 3 bases from J, the junction contained 6 bases not matched to a gene. The germline V gene has CDR1 SGDLS and CDR2 YYNGEE. The CDR3 totals 15 residues. The CDR3 protein is CASSPDREPNEKLFF. CDR3 nucleotides: TGTGCCAGCAGCCCCGACAGGGAGCCTAATGAAAAACTGTTTTTT.

V is TRBV3-1 (or the pseudogene TRBV3-2) and J is TRBJ1-2; TRBD1 might be the D (5 bases). Germline V gene data show CDR1 as LGHDT and CDR2 as YNNKEL (reference sequence). CDR3 length: 13 amino acids. The V gene lost 4 bases and the J gene lost 8 bases, with 14 bases spanning the gap. CDR3 in amino acids: CASSPPDRGGYTF. For the CDR3, the DNA is TGTGCCAGCAGCCCCCCAGACAGAGGAGGCTACACCTTC.